The 17 T cell receptor beta chains reported below all come from one sample, sequenced in a study of CD8 T cells in ankylosing spondylitis (TCRdb year 2017). No antigen has been identified for these receptors. Results and caveats for the whole study, not just this receptor: Blood from ankylosing spondylitis patients appeared to be characterized by a TCR beta motif made up of about 8 highly homologous amino acid variants.

Preparation of the library involved 5' RACE. Sequencer: Illumina HiSeq 2500. In-frame beta chains were kept once TCRdb had trimmed the public reads at Q25 with fastp and called clones with MiXCR. Each entry is one CDR3 protein sequence, shown with its most common DNA and genes. The sample data list around 430,000 distinct CDR3 sequences, and 17% of these were observed just once. Approximately 1% of the sample rests with the top ten. Specimen: blood, either unsorted or a sorted T cell fraction (not recorded which). These TCRs come from a male donor with ankylosing spondylitis.

The chain uses TRBV20-1 and TRBJ2-3, with D tentatively TRBD2 (6 bases). The CDR3 spans 15 residues. The V and J ends lost 2 bases and 9 bases respectively, with 21 bases between them. Looked up from germline, CDR1 is DFQATT and CDR2 is SNEGSKA (reference sequence). CDR3 sequence reads: CSARPRSGVLGTQYF. CDR3 DNA sequence: TGCAGTGCTAGACCCCGCTCGGGGGTTCTGGGAACGCAGTATTTT.

The table lists this clonotype with a few counts. DNA for the CDR3: TGTGCCAGCAAAAAACTAGCGGGAGCGCCCGAGCAGTACTTC. It yields the protein CASKKLAGAPEQYF. The rearrangement uses TRBV27 and TRBJ2-7; 11 nucleotides agree with TRBD2. Germline CDR1 reads MNHEY; CDR2 reads SMNVEV (reference sequence). The CDR3 consists of 14 residues. V trimming: 7 bases; J trimming: 6 bases; junction bases outside the gene matches: 8.

The sample holds many counts of this clonotype. CDR3 in amino acids: CSVSAGFFSYEQYF. The DNA for the CDR3 is TGCAGTGTCTCAGCGGGATTCTTCTCGTACGAGCAGTACTTC. V and J are TRBV20-1 and TRBJ2-7; 7 positions match TRBD2. The CDR3 consists of 14 residues. Germline trimming cut 7 bases from V and 4 bases from J; bases unmatched to any gene: 13. Germline CDR1 reads DFQATT; CDR2 reads SNEGSKA (reference sequence).

As DNA, the CDR3 is TGTGCCAGCAGCCAATTTACTAGCCTAACTGACAATGAGCAGTTCTTC. Protein sequence: CASSQFTSLTDNEQFF. V gene TRBV4-2 combines with J gene TRBJ2-1; D possibly corresponds to TRBD2 (6 bases). Germline V lookup: CDR1 LGHNA, CDR2 YNFKEQ. Trimming cost V 2 bases and J 5 bases, with 16 bases left between them. The CDR3 has 16 residues.

The chain carries TRBV27 and TRBJ2-7, with 9 positions matching TRBD1. V was clipped by 0 bases and J by 0 bases; unmatched bases: 12. Germline-derived CDR1 and CDR2 are MNHEY and SMNVEV (reference sequence). There are 19 residues in the CDR3. In nucleotides, the CDR3 is TGTGCCAGCAGTTTATCAGGGCTCAGGACAGGGGTCCTCTCCTACGAGCAGTACTTC. Translating it yields CASSLSGLRTGVLSYEQYF.

This clonotype was counted only a few times. This rearrangement joins TRBV20-1 to TRBJ1-5; D not resolved. CDR3 length equals 14 residues. Trimming left V 0 bases short and J 1 base short, with 7 bases between. Per germline, CDR1 DFQATT and CDR2 SNEGSKA (reference sequence). Written as DNA, the CDR3 is TGCAGTGCTAGAGAAAGCAGGAGCAATCAGCCCCAGCATTTT. Encoded protein: CSARESRSNQPQHF.

The chain uses TRBV19 and TRBJ2-7, with 10 bases that match TRBD1. J gave up 4 bases and V 7 bases, and 7 bases lay outside the gene matches. CDR3 length: 14 amino acids. Germline V gene data show CDR1 as LNHDA and CDR2 as SQIVND (reference sequence). The CDR3, as DNA: TGTGCCAGTAACCCCGGGACAGGGGCGTACGAGCAGTACTTC. Its translation is CASNPGTGAYEQYF.

The J gene is TRBJ2-2, the V gene TRBV10-3, with TRBD1 matching 7 bases. This CDR3 spans 14 amino acids. Germline trimming cut 4 bases from V and 7 bases from J; bases unmatched to any gene: 6. Germline CDR1 and CDR2: ENHRY and SYGVKD. For the CDR3, the DNA is TGTGCCATCAGTGGACAGGGATGGGGCGGGGAGCTGTTTTTT. Its translation is CAISGQGWGGELFF.

This clonotype was seen a handful of times. The J gene is TRBJ1-5, the V gene TRBV15; D remains unclear. V gave up 4 bases and J gave up 0 bases, with 4 bases separating them. Germline lookup yields CDR1 LNHNV and CDR2 YYDKDF (reference sequence). The CDR3 is made up of 13 amino acids. The chain's CDR3 is CATSMYSNQPQHF. CDR3 DNA sequence: TGTGCCACCAGCATGTATAGCAATCAGCCCCAGCATTTT.

This clonotype was counted a few times. CDR3 nucleotides: TGTGCCAGCAGCCAGACTAGCGGGTCTGGGGCCAACGTCCTGACTTTC. Protein: CASSQTSGSGANVLTF. This sequence joins TRBV5-6 and TRBJ2-6, with 10 bases matching TRBD2. The CDR3 spans 16 residues. V gave up 4 bases and J gave up 1 base; unmatched junction bases: 2. The germline V gene encodes CDR1 SGHDT and CDR2 YYEEEE.

The rearrangement uses TRBV7-3 and TRBJ2-3, with 10 bases fitting TRBD2. Looked up from germline, CDR1 is SGHTA and CDR2 is FQGTGA. This CDR3 spans 16 amino acids. J was trimmed by 4 bases and V by 5 bases; bases with no gene match: 9. The DNA of the CDR3 is TGTGCCAGCAGCATATCTAGCGGGGGAGGCGCAGATACGCAGTATTTT. Its translation is CASSISSGGGADTQYF.

The CDR3, as DNA: TGCGCCAGCGCCGACAGGGGTATCGGGGAGCTGTTTTTT. This encodes CASADRGIGELFF. This chain joins TRBV5-1 and TRBJ2-2, with 8 nucleotides matching TRBD1. V dropped 7 bases and J dropped 7; count of bases not matched to a gene: 6. This CDR3 contains 13 residues. CDR1 and CDR2 from the germline V gene are SGHRS and YFSETQ.

There are a few counts of this clonotype. The chain carries TRBV29-1 and TRBJ1-4; D gene ambiguous. CDR3 size: 12 residues. Per the germline V gene, CDR1 is SQVTM and CDR2 is ANQGSEA. V was trimmed by 6 bases and J by 4 bases, leaving 9 bases between them. This CDR3 reads CSVKGNNEKLFF. In DNA, the CDR3 is TGCAGCGTCAAAGGAAATAATGAAAAACTGTTTTTT.

The chain uses TRBV11-2 and TRBJ2-1; D ambiguous. This CDR3 region has 13 residues. CDR1 SGHAT and CDR2 FQNNGV come from the germline V gene. The V end was cut by 2 bases, the J end by 13 bases, with 15 bases between. The CDR3 loop reads CASSLNSGSGQFF. CDR3 sequence (DNA): TGTGCCAGCAGCTTAAATAGTGGGTCAGGACAGTTCTTC.

This sequence joins TRBV5-1 and TRBJ2-7, with D tentatively TRBD2 (7 bases). CDR1 and CDR2 from the germline V gene are SGHRS and YFSETQ. The CDR3 loop spans 14 amino acids. V lost 4 bases and J 5 bases, leaving 16 bases between the germline ends. Written as DNA, the CDR3 is TGCGCCAGCAGCCGCCGGGGGGCGAGCCACGAGCAGTACTTC. This codes for CASSRRGASHEQYF.

The genes are TRBV11-2 and TRBJ2-2; TRBD2 matches 10 bases. CDR3 size: 17 residues. Losses at the gene ends were 2 bases for V and 1 base for J; bases not matched to a gene: 4. Germline loops: CDR1 SGHAT, CDR2 FQNNGV. As DNA, the CDR3 is TGTGCCAGCAGCTTACGGAGCGGGAGGGTGAACACCGGGGAGCTGTTTTTT. It encodes CASSLRSGRVNTGELFF.

The J gene is TRBJ2-5, the V gene TRBV20-1; D unresolved. The CDR3 spans 12 residues. V lost 3 bases, J lost 2 bases, and 7 bases lay in between. Germline V gene sequence: CDR1 DFQATT, CDR2 SNEGSKA (reference sequence). The CDR3 sequence is CSARSRQETQYF. CDR3 bases: TGCAGTGCTAGGAGCCGACAAGAGACCCAGTACTTC.